This TCR beta chain was recovered during a study of T-cell reconstitution after alpha-beta-depleted transplantation in children. Whole-study results and caveats: Expanded graft clones, several hundred of them, were reportedly the source of alpha-beta T cells about two months after transplant. High day-60 TCRbeta diversity in some patients came from surviving recipient T cells and thymic progenitors. It was newly produced T cells that mostly accounted for T-cell counts and diversity one year after transplant.

It was with unique molecular identifiers that the TCRbeta library was prepared. TCRdb re-called the PCR reads through MiXCR, storing one row per CDR3 protein. In the table there are 700,000 or so distinct CDR3 sequences, 10% to 15% of which are singletons. The table lists this clonotype with a count of one. Its antigen is still unknown. This sequence originates from a girl aged 2-9 years with congenital amegakaryocytic thrombocytopenia, due to receive a stem cell transplant. This specimen was PBMCs, taken before TCRalphabeta/CD19-depleted stem cell transplant.

CDR3 region: CSAWGGGSPHTQYF. CDR3 nucleotides: TGCAGTGCTTGGGGGGGGGGGTCGCCACATACGCAGTATTTT. V gene TRBV20-1 combines with J gene TRBJ2-3, with TRBD2 identical over 7 bases. The length of the CDR3 is 14 residues. V trimming: 5 bases; J trimming: 7 bases; junction bases outside the gene matches: 12. The germline gives CDR1 DFQATT, CDR2 SNEGSKA (reference sequence).